Below are 30 T cell receptor beta chains sequenced from a single sample in a study of T-cell reconstitution after alpha-beta-depleted transplantation in children. Using unique molecular identifiers, the investigators prepared the TCRbeta library. Each CDR3 protein gets one entry after TCRdb re-called the PCR reads with MiXCR. Of over 450,000 distinct CDR3 sequences listed, under 12% are singletons. The source material was PBMCs, sampled before TCRalphabeta/CD19-depleted stem cell transplant. These receptor sequences come from a child aged 2 to 9 with inherited bone marrow failure, due to receive a stem cell transplant.

This clonotype was detected ten times or more. The chain employs TRBV20-1 and TRBJ2-1, with TRBD1 identical over 8 bases. This CDR3 region has 15 residues. Germline-derived CDR1 and CDR2 are DFQATT and SNEGSKA (reference sequence). V was pared by 6 bases and J by 7 bases, with 14 bases of the junction left unmatched. CDR3 DNA sequence: TGCAGTGCCGTGGACCACAGGGGGAATAGGAATGAGCAGTTCTTC. Residues: CSAVDHRGNRNEQFF.

This clonotype was seen at least ten times. The chain couples TRBV7-2 to TRBJ2-7, with D possibly being TRBD1 or TRBD2 (5 bases each). The germline V and J ends were trimmed by 5 bases and 4 bases, with 15 bases remaining between them. CDR1 is SGHTA and CDR2 is FQGNSA in the germline V gene. The CDR3 length is 14 residues. This chain's CDR3 is CASSRSGARYEQYF. As DNA, the CDR3 is TGTGCCAGCAGCCGTTCCGGGGCTCGGTACGAGCAGTACTTC.

Ten or more counts support this clonotype. The gene calls are TRBV5-1 and TRBJ2-7; 11 bases align to TRBD1. The germline V gene encodes CDR1 SGHRS and CDR2 YFSETQ. Germline trimming cut 4 bases from V and 3 bases from J; bases unmatched to any gene: 3. CDR3 length equals 14 residues. The CDR3 protein is CASSRGQGDYEQYF. Here the CDR3 DNA reads TGCGCCAGCAGCAGGGGACAGGGGGACTACGAGCAGTACTTC.

The rearrangement links TRBV13 to TRBJ2-1, with D tentatively TRBD2 (5 bases). With 1 base removed from V and 8 bases from J, the gap between germline ends came to 12 bases. CDR3 length equals 14 residues. Germline V gives CDR1 PRHDT, CDR2 FYEKMQ (reference sequence). CDR3 region: CASSLVRETHEQFF. The CDR3 nucleotides are TGTGCCAGCAGCTTAGTACGGGAAACCCATGAGCAGTTCTTC.

This clonotype was detected a few times. The chain recombines TRBV4-1 with TRBJ2-1; D possibly corresponds to TRBD2 (6 bases). The V end lost 1 base, the J end lost 0 bases, and 16 bases lay between the germline ends. The CDR3 is 18 residues long. CDR1 MGHRA and CDR2 YSYEKL come from the germline V gene. CDR3 residues: CASSQVGGLPSSYNEQFF. The CDR3 DNA reads as TGCGCCAGCAGCCAAGTGGGGGGACTCCCAAGCTCCTACAATGAGCAGTTCTTC.

This clonotype came up many times. The chain couples TRBV20-1 to TRBJ2-3, with D maybe TRBD2 (6 bases). The CDR3 totals 16 residues. The germline V gene has CDR1 DFQATT and CDR2 SNEGSKA (reference sequence). Trimming stripped 5 bases from V and 0 bases from J, with 18 bases between. The CDR3 region is CSASLAEPISTDTQYF. The CDR3 nucleotides are TGCAGTGCTTCGTTAGCGGAGCCAATAAGCACAGATACGCAGTATTTT.

Ten or more counts support this clonotype. V gene TRBV7-2 combines with J gene TRBJ2-3; D remains ambiguous. Germline assignment: CDR1 SGHTA and CDR2 FQGNSA. CDR3 length equals 13 residues. The V end lost 6 bases, the J end lost 2 bases, and 9 bases lay between the germline ends. The CDR3 DNA reads TGTGCCAGCAGATCTCCGTCCACAGATACGCAGTATTTT. Translation: CASRSPSTDTQYF.

This clonotype was counted at least ten times. In nucleotides, the CDR3 is TGCGCCAGCGGCCTGAGACAGGGGGTTCCCAGCTCTGGGGCCAACGTCCTGACTTTC. Translating gives CASGLRQGVPSSGANVLTF. This chain connects TRBV5-1 to TRBJ2-6; 9 bases match TRBD1. V shed 7 bases and J 0 bases; nucleotides not matched to a gene: 14. The CDR3 totals 19 residues. Germline V gene lookup returns CDR1 SGHRS and CDR2 YFSETQ. The full variable domain, completed using reference TRBV5-1 and TRBJ2-6, is KAGVTQTPRYLIKTRGQQVTLSCSPISGHRSVSWYQQTPGQGLQFLFEYFSETQRNKGNFPGRFSGRQFSNSRSEMNVSTLELGDSALYLCASGLRQGVPSSGANVLTFGAGSRLTVL.

This sequence joins TRBV12-3 or TRBV12-4 and TRBJ1-2; no firm D call. The CDR3 totals 11 residues. Trimming pared 5 bases from V and 10 bases from J, leaving 11 bases between. The CDR3 here is CASSIDGYYTF. The CDR3, as DNA: TGTGCCAGCAGTATCGACGGGTACTACACCTTC.

The V gene is TRBV30, the J gene TRBJ2-5; tentative D call: TRBD1 (5 bases). This CDR3 comprises 13 residues. The V end was cut by 0 bases, the J end by 2 bases, with 7 bases between. Germline V gene lookup returns CDR1 GTSNPN and CDR2 SVGIG (reference sequence). The CDR3 loop reads CAWSVGAQETQYF. For the CDR3, the DNA is TGTGCCTGGAGTGTAGGGGCGCAAGAGACCCAGTACTTC.

On this clonotype: A much larger clone differs from this one at a single base, so this may be a read error. The genes are TRBV7-2 and TRBJ2-5; no clear D gene. CDR1 is SGHTA and CDR2 is FQGNSA in the germline V gene. The CDR3 has 15 residues. The V and J ends lost 2 bases and 2 bases respectively, with 12 bases between them. CDR3 nucleotides: TGTGCCAGCAGCTTAAGGCCTTTAACTCAAGAGACCCAGTACTTC. Protein product: CASSLRPLTQETQYF.

V gene TRBV20-1 combines with J gene TRBJ2-7; no definite D call. This CDR3 spans 14 amino acids. V lost 0 bases and J 4 bases, leaving 13 bases between the germline ends. CDR1 and CDR2 (germline): DFQATT, SNEGSKA (reference sequence). CDR3 sequence (DNA): TGCAGTGCTAGAGATCTTCGGTCGGAATACGAGCAGTACTTC. It specifies CSARDLRSEYEQYF.

This clonotype was seen many times. The CDR3 region is CASSPGTGELFF. The CDR3 DNA reads as TGTGCCAGCAGTCCTGGCACCGGGGAGCTGTTTTTT. The chain employs TRBV18 and TRBJ2-2; D is uncertain. V gave up 8 bases and J gave up 4 bases, with 8 bases separating them. The CDR3 is 12 amino acids. CDR1 is KGHSH, CDR2 LQKENI, per germline. Supplemented by reference TRBV18 and TRBJ2-2, the full variable domain reads NAGVMQNPRHLVRRRGQEARLRCSPMKGHSHVYWYRQLPEEGLKFMVYLQKENIIDESGMPKERFSAEFPKEGPSILRIQQVVRGDSAAYFCASSPGTGELFFGEGSRLTVL.

This clonotype has a count of ten or more. CDR3 nucleotides: TGCAGCGTTGCCCGCAGACTAGCGGGAGACCCCTTATACGAGCAGTACTTC. Translating it yields CSVARRLAGDPLYEQYF. V gene TRBV29-1 combines with J gene TRBJ2-7, with 12 bases fitting TRBD2. This CDR3 region has 17 residues. CDR1 and CDR2 from the germline V gene are SQVTM and ANQGSEA. The V segment lost 4 bases and the J segment 4 bases; nucleotides outside the gene matches: 14.

This clonotype occurred many times. The V call is TRBV11-2, the J call TRBJ1-2; D gene ambiguous. Deletions cut 3 bases from V and 8 bases from J, with 19 bases between. The CDR3 length is 15 residues. In germline, CDR1 is SGHAT, CDR2 FQNNGV. As DNA, the CDR3 is TGTGCCAGCAGCTTGGCCCCAGGACGGGGTGAAGGCTACACCTTC. Translating gives CASSLAPGRGEGYTF.

This clonotype was recorded at least ten times. The J gene is TRBJ2-1, the V gene TRBV7-2; TRBD2 agrees at 9 bases. The J segment lost 3 bases and the V segment lost 1 base, leaving 13 bases of the junction unmatched. Germline lookup yields CDR1 SGHTA and CDR2 FQGNSA. The CDR3 sequence is 19 residues long. The chain's CDR3 is CASSLVGATGTSSYNEQFF. The CDR3 DNA is TGTGCCAGCAGCTTAGTTGGGGCAACCGGGACTAGCAGCTACAATGAGCAGTTCTTC. The entire variable domain, with the rest obtained from reference TRBV7-2 and TRBJ2-1, is as follows: GAGVSQSPSNKVTEKGKDVELRCDPISGHTALYWYRQSLGQGLEFLIYFQGNSAPDKSGLPSDRFSAERTGGSVSTLTIQRTQQEDSAVYLCASSLVGATGTSSYNEQFFGPGTRLTVL.

The V gene is TRBV5-1, the J gene TRBJ1-3; 7 positions match TRBD1. The CDR3 length is 17 residues. Trimming cost V 0 bases and J 0 bases; bases outside gene matches: 6. CDR1 and CDR2 from the germline V gene are SGHRS and YFSETQ. The CDR3 nucleotides read TGCGCCAGCAGCTTGGCCCGGGACAGCGGCTCTGGAAACACCATATATTTT. This codes for CASSLARDSGSGNTIYF. The variable domain in full, with the rest retrieved from reference TRBV5-1 and TRBJ1-3, is KAGVTQTPRYLIKTRGQQVTLSCSPISGHRSVSWYQQTPGQGLQFLFEYFSETQRNKGNFPGRFSGRQFSNSRSEMNVSTLELGDSALYLCASSLARDSGSGNTIYFGEGSWLTVV.

This clonotype was observed a handful of times. The V call is TRBV7-2, the J call TRBJ2-1; D might be TRBD2 (6 bases). Per germline, CDR1 SGHTA and CDR2 FQGNSA. This CDR3 contains 14 residues. V lost 7 bases to trimming and J lost 6 bases, with 16 bases between them. CDR3: CASNGGLLINEQFF. DNA for the CDR3: TGTGCCAGCAATGGGGGACTGCTGATCAATGAGCAGTTCTTC.

With respect to this clonotype: This CDR3 fails to terminate in the conserved phenylalanine or tryptophan, so it likely reflects a read error. This chain links TRBV9 with TRBJ2-7, with 8 positions matching TRBD2. With 3 bases clipped from V and 7 bases from J, the junction kept 6 bases outside the gene matches. The CDR3 has 13 residues. CDR1 and CDR2 from the germline V gene are SGDLS and YYNGEE. Here the CDR3 DNA reads TGTGCCAGCAGCGCGGGACTAGTTGGGGAGCAGTACCTC. This sequence encodes CASSAGLVGEQYL.

This clonotype was recorded many times. The V and J genes are TRBV27 and TRBJ2-2; TRBD2 agrees at 8 bases. The CDR3 runs 16 residues. The germline V gene encodes CDR1 MNHEY and CDR2 SMNVEV (reference sequence). After removal of 5 bases from V and 1 base from J, the junction contained 6 bases not matched to a gene. CDR3 sequence (DNA): TGTGCCAGCAGTGGGGGACTAGTCTTGAACACCGGGGAGCTGTTTTTT. Residues: CASSGGLVLNTGELFF.

This sequence joins TRBV5-1 and TRBJ1-2; D is ambiguous. Trimming shortened V by 0 bases and J by 4 bases, and 10 bases separated the two germline ends. Germline V lookup: CDR1 SGHRS, CDR2 YFSETQ. This CDR3 region has 14 residues. The CDR3 coding sequence is TGCGCCAGCAGCTTGGGATCCGCGGGCTATGGCTACACCTTC. Translation gives CASSLGSAGYGYTF.

The chain is built from TRBV19 and TRBJ1-4; D is ambiguous. Germline V CDR1 and CDR2: LNHDA, SQIVND (reference sequence). The CDR3 consists of 11 residues. With 7 bases removed from V and 8 bases from J, the gap between germline ends came to 8 bases. CDR3 in amino acids: CASTSREKLFF. Written as DNA, the CDR3 is TGTGCCAGTACCTCTAGGGAAAAACTGTTTTTT.

This clonotype was picked up many times. This chain links TRBV15 with TRBJ2-7; D is unclear. The V and J ends lost 1 base and 3 bases respectively, with 7 bases between them. This CDR3 spans 13 amino acids. Germline lookup yields CDR1 LNHNV and CDR2 YYDKDF (reference sequence). The CDR3 protein is CATSRGANYEQYF. In DNA form, the CDR3 reads TGTGCCACCAGCAGAGGGGCGAACTACGAGCAGTACTTC.

This clonotype was seen many times. V is TRBV5-1 and J is TRBJ2-1, with D unresolved. Per the germline V gene, CDR1 is SGHRS and CDR2 is YFSETQ. V lost 5 bases and J lost 7, with 7 bases in between. CDR3 length: 11 residues. The CDR3 bases are TGCGCCAGCAGTCGGCAGAATGAGCAGTTCTTC. Protein sequence: CASSRQNEQFF.

This clonotype has a count of ten or more. V and J are TRBV20-1 and TRBJ2-7, with 10 bases lining up with TRBD2. CDR1 is DFQATT, CDR2 SNEGSKA, per germline (reference sequence). V was clipped by 6 bases and J by 3 bases; unmatched bases: 8. This CDR3 is built from 14 residues. Here the CDR3 reads CSAYKREGDYEQYF. CDR3 nucleotides: TGCAGTGCATATAAGCGGGAGGGCGACTACGAGCAGTACTTC.

This clonotype was counted ten times or more. The V and J genes are TRBV6-1 and TRBJ2-1; no definite D call. Germline values: CDR1 MNHNS, CDR2 SASEGT. The CDR3 consists of 14 residues. The ends were cut back, 2 bases at V and 3 bases at J, with 8 bases in the middle. The CDR3 sequence is CASSELSGYNEQFF. The DNA for the CDR3 is TGTGCCAGCAGTGAACTGTCGGGCTACAATGAGCAGTTCTTC.

This clonotype occurred many times. The CDR3 here is CSAPYPSGDNTDTQYF. As DNA, the CDR3 is TGCAGTGCGCCCTACCCTAGCGGAGATAACACAGATACGCAGTATTTT. This sequence joins TRBV20-1 and TRBJ2-3; 7 bases line up with TRBD2. The CDR3 totals 16 residues. V trimming: 6 bases; J trimming: 2 bases; junction bases outside the gene matches: 14. Germline values: CDR1 DFQATT, CDR2 SNEGSKA (reference sequence).

CDR3 residues: CSASPHRLAGNYEQYF. CDR3 in DNA: TGCAGTGCTAGCCCCCACCGACTAGCGGGTAACTACGAGCAGTACTTC. The chain recombines TRBV20-1 with TRBJ2-7; TRBD2 matches at 10 bases. The CDR3 covers 16 residues. From germline, CDR1 is DFQATT and CDR2 SNEGSKA (reference sequence). Trimming cost V 3 bases and J 3 bases; bases outside gene matches: 11.

The rearrangement joins TRBV9 to TRBJ2-3; D is undetermined. V lost 2 bases and J 6 bases, leaving 13 bases between the germline ends. Germline V gene sequence: CDR1 SGDLS, CDR2 YYNGEE. This CDR3 region has 14 residues. This CDR3 reads CASSVGPAADTQYF. Written as DNA, the CDR3 is TGTGCCAGCAGCGTTGGACCCGCCGCCGATACGCAGTATTTT.

This clonotype was counted many times. This chain joins TRBV5-5 and TRBJ1-4, with D maybe TRBD1 (5 bases). Trimming left V 1 base short and J 0 bases short, with 7 bases between. The V gene's germline CDR1 is SGHKS and CDR2 YYEKEE (reference sequence). This CDR3 has 15 amino acids. Here the CDR3 reads CASSLQGATNEKLFF. For the CDR3, the DNA is TGTGCCAGCAGCTTGCAAGGGGCAACTAATGAAAAACTGTTTTTT.